The 21 T cell receptor beta chains below come from one sample, sequenced in a study of T cell responses to AZD1222 COVID-19 vaccine. The assay was immunoSEQ multiplex PCR, and TCRdb's table has in-frame clones only and misses some. The table includes roughly 130,000 clones, around 84% detected once. This specimen consisted of peripheral blood, obtained on day 0 of AZD1222 vaccination. All receptors derive from an adult in good health.

The rearrangement links TRBV6-1 to TRBJ1-1, with D unresolved. In germline, CDR1 is MNHNS, CDR2 SASEGT. This CDR3 comprises 13 residues. The V end lost 3 bases, the J end lost 3 bases, and 8 bases lay between the germline ends. The CDR3 spells CASSEGTYTEAFF. DNA of the CDR3: TGTGCCAGCAGTGAGGGAACGTACACTGAAGCTTTCTTT.

The sample holds a few counts of this clone. DNA of the CDR3: TGTGCCAGCAGTCGAGAGGGGACTAATGAAAAACTGTTTTTT. It encodes CASSREGTNEKLFF. This chain connects TRBV6-5 to TRBJ1-4, with D maybe TRBD1 (5 bases). The germline V and J ends were trimmed by 5 bases and 2 bases, with 9 bases remaining between them. Germline CDR1 MNHEY, CDR2 SVGAGI. The CDR3 consists of 14 residues.

The chain is built from TRBV27 and TRBJ2-7, with TRBD2 matching over 7 bases. With V trimmed by 2 bases and J by 7 bases, 11 bases remained unmatched. Per the germline V gene, CDR1 is MNHEY and CDR2 is SMNVEV (reference sequence). The CDR3 runs 15 residues. This CDR3 reads CASSLKRENLWEQYF. The DNA of the CDR3 is TGTGCCAGCAGTTTAAAGCGGGAAAACCTTTGGGAGCAGTACTTC.

The V call is TRBV27, the J call TRBJ2-7; the D call may be TRBD1 or TRBD2 (6 bases each). CDR1 and CDR2 (germline): MNHEY, SMNVEV (reference sequence). The ends were cut back, 4 bases at V and 0 bases at J, with 13 bases in the middle. This CDR3 has 15 residues. CDR3 sequence: CASSYGGLSSYEQYF. The CDR3 bases are TGTGCCAGCAGTTACGGGGGCCTTAGCTCCTACGAGCAGTACTTC.

This clone was observed once. The gene calls are TRBV1 and TRBJ2-3; the table names TRBD1, a call not compared with the DNA. TRBV1 is a listed pseudogene. The CDR3 spans 14 residues. The CDR3 protein is CTRPRTVSTDTQYF. The CDR3 DNA is TGCACCAGGCCTAGGACAGTTAGCACAGATACGCAGTATTTT.

The chain joins TRBV27 to TRBJ2-1; D is undetermined. Trimming pared 5 bases from V and 7 bases from J, leaving 21 bases between. This CDR3 is 16 amino acids long. Germline V gene sequence: CDR1 MNHEY, CDR2 SMNVEV (reference sequence). The chain's CDR3 is CASSPTDLLGLNEQFF. The CDR3 DNA is TGTGCCAGCAGTCCGACCGACCTTTTGGGCTTGAATGAGCAGTTCTTC.

The CDR3 here is CASSFGFTGLQPQHF. CDR3 sequence (DNA): TGTGCCAGCAGCTTTGGGTTTACAGGGCTTCAGCCCCAGCATTTT. The gene calls are TRBV7-4 and TRBJ1-5, with D possibly TRBD1 on 6 matching bases. Trimming removed 3 bases at V and 6 bases at J, with 15 bases between. Germline V CDR1 and CDR2: SGHVT, SQSDAQ. The CDR3 has 15 amino acids.

V and J are TRBV7-6 and TRBJ2-3; 13 bases map to TRBD2. Unmatched junction bases numbered 12, after V lost 2 bases and J lost 1 base. Germline-derived CDR1 and CDR2 are SGHVS and FNYEAQ. This CDR3 is built from 20 residues. CDR3 bases: TGTGCCAGCAGCTTATCTGGCTGGACTAGCGGGAGAACAGGCACAGATACGCAGTATTTT. Amino acids: CASSLSGWTSGRTGTDTQYF.

V and J are TRBV10-1 and TRBJ1-1; D not resolved. V lost 2 bases and J lost 10, with 11 bases in between. From germline, CDR1 is WNHNN and CDR2 SYGVQD (reference sequence). The CDR3 extends over 12 amino acids. The CDR3 bases are TGCGCCAGCAGTGAGGCGGGCACCCGAGCTTTCTTT. This gives the protein CASSEAGTRAFF.

The chain links TRBV7-2 to TRBJ1-6; D is ambiguous. The CDR3 runs 16 residues. V lost 1 base and J lost 10, with 17 bases in between. Germline CDR1 is SGHTA and CDR2 is FQGNSA. CDR3 nucleotides: TGTGCCAGCAGCTTAGGGCCCCCCGCCTCTGGGTCACCCCTCCACTTT. Translated: CASSLGPPASGSPLHF.

The V gene is TRBV6-4, the J gene TRBJ1-1; D unclear. Germline CDR1 MRHNA, CDR2 SNTAGT. V was pared by 4 bases and J by 2 bases, with 11 bases between. The CDR3 length is 14 residues. The CDR3 bases are TGTGCCAGCAGTGGAGGACTTATCAACACTGAAGCTTTCTTT. Translating gives CASSGGLINTEAFF.

This chain links TRBV6-5 with TRBJ2-2; 7 bases match TRBD2. The CDR3 runs to 13 residues. Looked up from germline, CDR1 is MNHEY and CDR2 is SVGAGI. V was pared by 5 bases and J by 7 bases, with 4 bases of the junction left unmatched. DNA for the CDR3: TGTGCCAGCAGTATGTTAGCGGGCGGGGAGCTGTTTTTT. Amino acids: CASSMLAGGELFF.

This clone was seen a few times. The gene calls are TRBV28 and TRBJ1-1; D is perhaps TRBD1 (5 bases). Germline-derived CDR1 and CDR2 are MDHEN and SYDVKM. The ends were cut back, 7 bases at V and 0 bases at J, with 12 bases in the middle. The CDR3 runs to 14 residues. The DNA of the CDR3 is TGTGCCAGCACCCCGGGGGGGTTGAACACTGAAGCTTTCTTT. It is translated as CASTPGGLNTEAFF.

V gene TRBV10-3 combines with J gene TRBJ2-2; either TRBD1 or TRBD2 may fit D (5 bases each). The CDR3 length is 18 residues. Germline CDR1 and CDR2: ENHRY and SYGVKD. Trimming stripped 3 bases from V and 0 bases from J, with 17 bases between. The CDR3 DNA sequence: TGTGCCATCAGTGAATTCTTGATGGGACCTACGAACACCGGGGAGCTGTTTTTT. Translated, it gives CAISEFLMGPTNTGELFF.

V is TRBV7-2 and J is TRBJ2-7, with D possibly being TRBD1 or TRBD2 (5 bases each). This CDR3 contains 15 residues. The ends were cut back, 3 bases at V and 3 bases at J, with 15 bases in the middle. From germline, CDR1 is SGHTA and CDR2 FQGNSA. The CDR3, as DNA: TGTGCCAGCAGCTTCAGTTCCGGGGCCGGCTACGAGCAGTACTTC. Translation gives CASSFSSGAGYEQYF.

This clone was detected only once. The chain employs TRBV7-8 and TRBJ1-2; D remains unclear. The V gene's germline CDR1 is SGHVS and CDR2 FQNEAQ. The CDR3 runs to 16 residues. With 0 bases removed from V and 2 bases from J, the gap between germline ends came to 13 bases. The CDR3 DNA is TGTGCCAGCAGCTTAGCGCTGCCCAACCGAAACTATGGCTACACCTTC. Translating gives CASSLALPNRNYGYTF.

The CDR3 protein is CASSSHMEEKLFF. As DNA, the CDR3 is TGTGCCAGCAGTTCCCATATGGAGGAAAAACTGTTTTTT. The chain employs TRBV6-6 and TRBJ1-4; no definite D call. The CDR3 length is 13 residues. Germline V gene data show CDR1 as MNHNY and CDR2 as SVGAGI (reference sequence). Trimming took 4 bases from V and 8 from J, leaving 11 bases between them.

The chain couples TRBV5-6 to TRBJ2-3; TRBD1 or TRBD2 may be the D gene (5 bases each). Germline V gene lookup returns CDR1 SGHDT and CDR2 YYEEEE. There are 16 residues in the CDR3. Trimming took 5 bases from V and 6 from J, leaving 22 bases between them. The CDR3 DNA sequence: TGTGCCAGCAGTTCGCCCGGGACCCCAACGTTCGATACGCAGTATTTT. As protein: CASSSPGTPTFDTQYF.

The gene calls are TRBV5-1 and TRBJ2-3; 9 nucleotides line up with TRBD1. Germline assignment: CDR1 SGHRS and CDR2 YFSETQ. The CDR3 contains 15 residues. The V and J ends lost 4 bases and 4 bases, in that order; junction bases with no gene match: 7. CDR3 sequence: CASSPGQGLADTQYF. CDR3 coding DNA: TGCGCCAGCAGCCCCGGACAGGGGTTGGCAGATACGCAGTATTTT.

V and J are TRBV28 and TRBJ1-5, with D possibly being TRBD1 (5 bases). The CDR3 contains 16 residues. V lost 3 bases and J lost 3, with 15 bases in between. The germline V gene has CDR1 MDHEN and CDR2 SYDVKM. CDR3 residues: CASSLDPGLLNQPQHF. CDR3 in DNA: TGTGCCAGCAGTTTGGACCCGGGACTGCTCAATCAGCCCCAGCATTTT.

This clone turned up a few times. Here the CDR3 DNA reads TGTGCCAGCAGTGGAACCGGGGGCTTCAATCAGCCCCAGCATTTT. Its translation is CASSGTGGFNQPQHF. This chain joins TRBV2 and TRBJ1-5, with D perhaps matching TRBD1 (6 bases). CDR3 size: 15 residues. The germline V and J ends were trimmed by 4 bases and 3 bases, with 13 bases remaining between them. Per the germline V gene, CDR1 is SNHLY and CDR2 is FYNNEI.